This T cell receptor beta chain was sequenced in a study of blood T cell repertoires in COVID-19. Overall study context: The United States, Italy and Spain provided the acute and convalescent COVID-19 samples. From T cells, B-cell-depleted T cells, or PBMCs came the material, which was cDNA or gDNA.

This clone has only one observation. Only in-frame clones appear in the TCRdb table, and some are missing; sequencing was by immunoSEQ multiplex PCR. There are about 240,000 clones in the sample; about 85% occur only once, and 6% to 9% lies in the top ten. With V trimmed by 4 bases and J by 1 base, 4 bases remained unmatched. Per the germline V gene, CDR1 is MDHEN and CDR2 is SYDVKM. CDR3 length: 16 residues. V usage is TRBV28 and J usage is TRBJ2-1, with 10 bases matching TRBD2. The clonotype comes from a man aged 60 to 69 who had recovered from COVID-19. Material for sequencing was peripheral blood. The CDR3 DNA is TGTGCCAGCAGTTCCCCGGGACTAGCGTCCTACAATGAGCAGTTCTTC. Encoded protein: CASSSPGLASYNEQFF. The variable domain in full, with the rest retrieved from reference TRBV28 and TRBJ2-1, is DVKVTQSSRYLVKRTGEKVFLECVQDMDHENMFWYRQDPGLGLRLIYFSYDVKMKEKGDIPEGYSVSREKKERFSLILESASTNQTSMYLCASSSPGLASYNEQFFGPGTRLTVL.